This entry lists 14 T cell receptor beta chains sequenced from one sample in a study of shared clonotypes between healthy human individuals. Generated by immunoSEQ multiplex PCR, the TCRdb table keeps only in-frame clones and is missing some. Among under 1,100,000 clones listed, around 82% were seen once. The sequencing input was memory CD4+ T cells from PBMCs. As to subset: CD45RA-negative fraction. These receptors were collected from a man aged 18 to 29 in good health. Some clones in this sample may be carry-over from other donors' samples.

The chain employs TRBV13 and TRBJ2-3; 13 nucleotides align to TRBD2. The CDR3 has 19 amino acids. Germline loops: CDR1 PRHDT, CDR2 FYEKMQ (reference sequence). The V segment lost 8 bases and the J segment 3 bases; nucleotides outside the gene matches: 17. The CDR3: CASSQALAGGVLRTDTQYF. DNA of the CDR3: TGTGCCAGCTCACAAGCACTAGCGGGAGGGGTTTTAAGAACAGATACGCAGTATTTT.

V is TRBV14 and J is TRBJ1-4, with 10 positions matching TRBD1. The CDR3 spans 15 residues. Germline CDR1 is SGHDN and CDR2 is FVKESK. V shed 4 bases, J shed 6 bases, and the junction held 5 bases outside the gene matches. The CDR3 DNA reads TGTGCCAGCAGCCTTATCGGGACAGGGGATGAAAAACTGTTTTTT. It encodes CASSLIGTGDEKLFF.

The chain recombines TRBV28 with TRBJ1-5; no firm D call. V was pared by 5 bases and J by 11 bases, with 16 bases between. Germline V gene lookup returns CDR1 MDHEN and CDR2 SYDVKM. This CDR3 contains 13 residues. The chain's CDR3 is CASSLRGIWTQHF. CDR3 sequence (DNA): TGTGCCAGCAGTCTAAGAGGGATATGGACCCAGCATTTT.

This clone has just a few counts. The rearrangement links TRBV28 to TRBJ2-1; maybe TRBD1 (8 bases). V was cut by 7 bases and J by 6 bases, with 22 bases left in between. This CDR3 contains 16 residues. Germline assignment: CDR1 MDHEN and CDR2 SYDVKM. The CDR3 here is CASTRTRGRGFNEQFF. The DNA for the CDR3 is TGTGCCAGCACCCGAACCAGGGGGCGGGGGTTCAATGAGCAGTTCTTC.

This clone has more than one count but fewer than ten. The chain carries TRBV27 and TRBJ2-1, with D unclear. V was trimmed by 3 bases and J by 9 bases, leaving 18 bases between them. This CDR3 has 15 amino acids. Germline assignment: CDR1 MNHEY and CDR2 SMNVEV (reference sequence). Here the CDR3 reads CASSLSRFSIGEQFF. Written as DNA, the CDR3 is TGTGCCAGCAGTTTGAGTAGATTCAGTATCGGTGAGCAGTTCTTC.

Only one count was recorded for this clone. CDR3 coding DNA: TGTGCCAGCCTTCGGGGCCTAAACTATGGCTACACCTTC. Protein sequence: CASLRGLNYGYTF. The gene calls are TRBV2 and TRBJ1-2; tentatively, D is TRBD1 (5 bases). The CDR3 extends over 13 amino acids. Germline V gene data show CDR1 as SNHLY and CDR2 as FYNNEI. Trimming stripped 8 bases from V and 2 bases from J, with 12 bases between.

The chain links TRBV29-1 to TRBJ1-2; no clear D gene. V lost 7 bases and J lost 1, with 13 bases in between. Germline lookup yields CDR1 SQVTM and CDR2 ANQGSEA. CDR3 length equals 13 residues. In DNA form, the CDR3 reads TGCAGCGGTAGCATGGGGAATAACTATGGCTACACCTTC. It encodes CSGSMGNNYGYTF.

This clone was found a few times. The chain links TRBV5-1 to TRBJ1-4, with D maybe TRBD1 (5 bases). Germline CDR1 is SGHRS and CDR2 is YFSETQ. This CDR3 comprises 14 residues. Deletions cut 1 base from V and 7 bases from J, with 11 bases between. CDR3 nucleotide sequence: TGCGCCAGCAGCTTGTGGGGGTCGGGTGAAAAACTGTTTTTT. Translated, it gives CASSLWGSGEKLFF.

V and J are TRBV4-2 and TRBJ1-3; unclear D gene. Germline CDR1 and CDR2: LGHNA and YNFKEQ. This CDR3 is 15 amino acids long. V was pared by 1 base and J by 0 bases, with 7 bases between. The CDR3 loop is CASSQVFRSGNTIYF. CDR3 DNA sequence: TGTGCCAGCAGCCAAGTATTTCGCTCTGGAAACACCATATATTTT.

The chain links TRBV5-5 to TRBJ2-7; D perhaps matches TRBD2 (5 bases). The V gene's germline CDR1 is SGHKS and CDR2 YYEKEE (reference sequence). The CDR3 covers 14 residues. V dropped 4 bases and J dropped 1 base, with 12 bases sitting between them. The CDR3 is CASSTDTGSYEQYF. The CDR3 coding sequence is TGTGCCAGCAGCACCGACACGGGGTCCTACGAGCAGTACTTC.

The chain is built from TRBV7-9 and TRBJ1-4; TRBD1 matches 7 bases. Per germline, CDR1 SEHNR and CDR2 FQNEAQ (reference sequence). The CDR3 totals 14 residues. The J segment lost 5 bases and the V segment lost 0 bases, leaving 0 bases of the junction unmatched. The CDR3 reads CASSLAGQNEKLFF. CDR3 DNA: TGTGCCAGCAGCTTAGCGGGACAGAATGAAAAACTGTTTTTT.

CDR3 coding DNA: TGTGCCAGCAGCTTAGGGGGTGTCGGGGAGCTGTTTTTT. Protein product: CASSLGGVGELFF. This sequence joins TRBV7-9 and TRBJ2-2; no clear D gene. Trimming stripped 1 base from V and 7 bases from J, with 7 bases between. Germline V gives CDR1 SEHNR, CDR2 FQNEAQ (reference sequence). CDR3 length: 13 amino acids.

In this sample, this clone turned up a few times. Other DNA sequences from this sample encode an identical CDR3 as well. The chain couples TRBV6-5 to TRBJ1-3; 8 positions agree with TRBD1. The CDR3 length is 14 residues. The V gene end was trimmed by 6 bases and the J gene end by 1 base; junction bases not matched to a gene: 2. Per germline, CDR1 MNHEY and CDR2 SVGAGI. CDR3 DNA sequence: TGTGCCAGCAGCCGACAGGGGTCTGGAAACACCATATATTTT. It yields the protein CASSRQGSGNTIYF.

This clone was recorded once. The chain has TRBV4-2 and TRBJ1-2; no firm D call. The CDR3 is 15 amino acids. V was trimmed by 0 bases and J by 4 bases, leaving 12 bases between them. Germline values: CDR1 LGHNA, CDR2 YNFKEQ. The CDR3 is CASSQELGFAYGYTF. The CDR3 region has the DNA TGTGCCAGCAGCCAAGAATTGGGGTTTGCCTATGGCTACACCTTC.